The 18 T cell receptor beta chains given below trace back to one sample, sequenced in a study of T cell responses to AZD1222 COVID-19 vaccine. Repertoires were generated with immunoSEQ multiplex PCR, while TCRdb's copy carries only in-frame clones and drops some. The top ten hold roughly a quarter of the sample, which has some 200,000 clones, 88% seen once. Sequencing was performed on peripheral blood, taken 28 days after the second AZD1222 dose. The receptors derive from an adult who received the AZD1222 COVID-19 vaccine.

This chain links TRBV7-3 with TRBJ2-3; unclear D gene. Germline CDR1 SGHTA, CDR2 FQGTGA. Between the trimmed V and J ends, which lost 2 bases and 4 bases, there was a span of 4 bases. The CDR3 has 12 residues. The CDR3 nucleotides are TGTGCCAGCAGCTTAGGTCCAGATACGCAGTATTTT. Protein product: CASSLGPDTQYF. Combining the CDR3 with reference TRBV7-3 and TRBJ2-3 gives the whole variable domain GAGVSQTPSNKVTEKGKYVELRCDPISGHTALYWYRQSLGQGPEFLIYFQGTGAADDSGLPNDRFFAVRPEGSVSTLKIQRTERGDSAVYLCASSLGPDTQYFGPGTRLTVL.

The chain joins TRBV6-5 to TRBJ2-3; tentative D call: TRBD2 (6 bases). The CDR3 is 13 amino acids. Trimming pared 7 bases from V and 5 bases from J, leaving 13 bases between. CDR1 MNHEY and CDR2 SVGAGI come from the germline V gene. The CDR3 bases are TGTGCCAGCATAGTGGGAGGCTTAGATACGCAGTATTTT. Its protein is CASIVGGLDTQYF.

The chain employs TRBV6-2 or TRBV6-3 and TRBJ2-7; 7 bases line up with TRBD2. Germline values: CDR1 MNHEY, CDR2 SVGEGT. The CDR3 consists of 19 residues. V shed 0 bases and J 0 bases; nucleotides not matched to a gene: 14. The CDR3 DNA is TGTGCCAGCAGTTACTCGATTGGGGTAGCGGGCATACCCTCCTACGAGCAGTACTTC. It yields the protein CASSYSIGVAGIPSYEQYF.

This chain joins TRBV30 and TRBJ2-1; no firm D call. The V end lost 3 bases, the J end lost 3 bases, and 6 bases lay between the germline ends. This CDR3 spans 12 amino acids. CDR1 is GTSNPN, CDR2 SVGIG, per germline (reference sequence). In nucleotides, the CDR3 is TGTGCCTGGAGCCCTTACTACAATGAGCAGTTCTTC. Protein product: CAWSPYYNEQFF.

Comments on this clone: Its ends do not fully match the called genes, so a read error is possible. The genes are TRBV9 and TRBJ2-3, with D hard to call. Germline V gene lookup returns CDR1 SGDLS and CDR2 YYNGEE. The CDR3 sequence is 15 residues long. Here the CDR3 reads CASSVGGWGTDTQYF. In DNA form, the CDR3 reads TGTGCCAGCAGTGTAGGTGGTTGGGGCACAGATACGCAGTATTTT.

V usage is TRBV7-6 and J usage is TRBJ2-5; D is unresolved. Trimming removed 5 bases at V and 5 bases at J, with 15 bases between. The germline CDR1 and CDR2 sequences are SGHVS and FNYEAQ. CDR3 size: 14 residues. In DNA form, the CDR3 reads TGTGCCAGCAGCCAAGGTTACGTTGGGGAGACCCAGTACTTC. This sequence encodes CASSQGYVGETQYF.

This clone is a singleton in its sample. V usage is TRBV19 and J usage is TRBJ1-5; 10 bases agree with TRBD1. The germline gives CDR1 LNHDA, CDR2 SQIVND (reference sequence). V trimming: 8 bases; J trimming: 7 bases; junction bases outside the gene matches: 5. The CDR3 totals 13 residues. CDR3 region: CASGQGVRQPQHF. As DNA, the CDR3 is TGTGCCAGTGGACAGGGGGTAAGACAGCCCCAGCATTTT.

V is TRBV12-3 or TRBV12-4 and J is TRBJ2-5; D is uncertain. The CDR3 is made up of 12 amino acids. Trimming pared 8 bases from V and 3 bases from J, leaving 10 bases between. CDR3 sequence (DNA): TGTGCCAGCGGCCTAGACGAAGAGACCCAGTACTTC. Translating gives CASGLDEETQYF.

Here the CDR3 reads CASSLKLAGGLGEQFF. CDR3 sequence (DNA): TGTGCCAGCAGCTTAAAACTAGCGGGAGGTTTGGGTGAGCAGTTCTTC. The chain joins TRBV7-9 to TRBJ2-1, with 12 bases aligning to TRBD2. With V trimmed by 2 bases and J by 9 bases, 8 bases remained unmatched. The length of the CDR3 is 16 residues. Per germline, CDR1 SEHNR and CDR2 FQNEAQ (reference sequence).

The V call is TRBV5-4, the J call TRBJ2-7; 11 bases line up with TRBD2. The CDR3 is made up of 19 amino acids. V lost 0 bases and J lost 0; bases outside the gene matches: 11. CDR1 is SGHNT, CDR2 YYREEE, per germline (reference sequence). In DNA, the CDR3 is TGTGCCAGCAGCTTGGCCGGGCCTAGCGGGAGGCCCAACTCCTACGAGCAGTACTTC. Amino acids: CASSLAGPSGRPNSYEQYF.

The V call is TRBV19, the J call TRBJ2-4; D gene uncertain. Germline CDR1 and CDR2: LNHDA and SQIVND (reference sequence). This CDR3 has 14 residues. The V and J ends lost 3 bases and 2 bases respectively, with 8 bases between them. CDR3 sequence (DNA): TGTGCCAGTAGTATTGTAGGGCCCAAAAACATTCAGTACTTC. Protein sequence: CASSIVGPKNIQYF.

CDR3 residues: CASSPGHSNQPQHF. CDR3 DNA sequence: TGTGCCAGCAGCCCGGGCCATAGCAATCAGCCCCAGCATTTT. This chain connects TRBV28 to TRBJ1-5; no definite D call. V gave up 6 bases and J gave up 0 bases, with 9 bases separating them. The CDR3 runs to 14 residues. The germline V gene has CDR1 MDHEN and CDR2 SYDVKM. The variable domain in full, with the rest retrieved from reference TRBV28 and TRBJ1-5, is DVKVTQSSRYLVKRTGEKVFLECVQDMDHENMFWYRQDPGLGLRLIYFSYDVKMKEKGDIPEGYSVSREKKERFSLILESASTNQTSMYLCASSPGHSNQPQHFGDGTRLSIL.

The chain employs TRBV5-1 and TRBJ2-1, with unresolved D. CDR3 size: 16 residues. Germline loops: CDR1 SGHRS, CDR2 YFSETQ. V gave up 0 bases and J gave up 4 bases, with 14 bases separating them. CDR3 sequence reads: CASSLGVGSPYNEQFF. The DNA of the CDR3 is TGCGCCAGCAGCTTGGGTGTCGGCTCCCCATACAATGAGCAGTTCTTC.

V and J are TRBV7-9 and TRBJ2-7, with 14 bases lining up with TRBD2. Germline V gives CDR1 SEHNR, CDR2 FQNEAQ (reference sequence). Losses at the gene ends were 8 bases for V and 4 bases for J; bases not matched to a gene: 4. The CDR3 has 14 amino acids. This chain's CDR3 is CASQGLAGAYEQYF. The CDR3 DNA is TGTGCCAGCCAGGGACTAGCGGGAGCGTACGAGCAGTACTTC.

CDR3 loop: CASSPRTGSARFF. Written as DNA, the CDR3 is TGTGCCAGCAGTCCGCGGACAGGCTCGGCACGGTTCTTC. The rearrangement joins TRBV6-5 to TRBJ2-1; 7 bases are a match to TRBD1. The V gene's germline CDR1 is MNHEY and CDR2 SVGAGI. The CDR3 spans 13 residues. Unmatched junction bases numbered 13, after V lost 5 bases and J lost 15 bases.

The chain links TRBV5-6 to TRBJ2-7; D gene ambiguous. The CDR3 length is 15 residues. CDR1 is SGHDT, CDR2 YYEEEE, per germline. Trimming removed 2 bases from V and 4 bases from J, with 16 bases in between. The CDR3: CASSFELRPAYEQYF. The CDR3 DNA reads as TGTGCCAGCAGCTTTGAACTCCGCCCGGCGTACGAGCAGTACTTC.

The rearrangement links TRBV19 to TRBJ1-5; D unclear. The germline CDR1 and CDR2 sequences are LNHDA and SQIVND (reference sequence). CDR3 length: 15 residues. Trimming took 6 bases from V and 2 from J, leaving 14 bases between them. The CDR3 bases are TGTGCCAGTAGGCCCATCCCCGACGGCAATCAGCCCCAGCATTTT. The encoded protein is CASRPIPDGNQPQHF.

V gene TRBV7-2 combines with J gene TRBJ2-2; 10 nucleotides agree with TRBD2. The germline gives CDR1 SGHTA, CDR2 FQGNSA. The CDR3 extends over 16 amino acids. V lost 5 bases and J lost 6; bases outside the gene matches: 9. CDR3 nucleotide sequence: TGTGCCAGCAGCGCGAACCTAGCGGGAGTCCCCGGGGAGCTGTTTTTT. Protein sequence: CASSANLAGVPGELFF.